The 11 T cell receptor beta chains given below trace back to one sample, sequenced in a study of blood T cell repertoires in COVID-19. Profiling relied on immunoSEQ multiplex PCR, and the TCRdb table lists in-frame clones only, not all of them. This sample has hundreds of thousands of clones, with nearly 90% found just once. Sample: PBMCs or T cells enriched from blood (not recorded which). The receptors shown here come from a woman younger than 45 with acute COVID-19.

The chain combines TRBV2 with TRBJ2-7, with TRBD1 as a possible D gene (5 bases). Germline lookup yields CDR1 SNHLY and CDR2 FYNNEI. V dropped 2 bases and J dropped 6 bases, with 11 bases sitting between them. The CDR3 spans 13 residues. The CDR3 here is CASSEWQGSEQYF. CDR3 DNA: TGTGCCAGCAGTGAATGGCAGGGAAGCGAGCAGTACTTC.

The V call is TRBV5-6, the J call TRBJ1-6, with TRBD1 as a possible D gene (5 bases). The germline gives CDR1 SGHDT, CDR2 YYEEEE. The V end was cut by 3 bases, the J end by 9 bases, with 7 bases between. CDR3 length equals 12 residues. The CDR3 region has the DNA TGTGCCAGCAGCTGGAGGGGTTCACCCCTCCACTTT. Amino acid sequence: CASSWRGSPLHF.

The chain links TRBV2 to TRBJ2-5, with 8 nucleotides matching TRBD2. This CDR3 contains 13 residues. CDR1 and CDR2 from the germline V gene are SNHLY and FYNNEI. With V trimmed by 6 bases and J by 5 bases, 5 bases remained unmatched. The CDR3 nucleotides read TGTGCCAGCAGCGGGGGGGCGGTTGAGACCCAGTACTTC. Protein: CASSGGAVETQYF.

The V gene is TRBV7-9, the J gene TRBJ1-3, with TRBD1 identical over 9 bases. This CDR3 is 15 amino acids long. The germline V gene encodes CDR1 SEHNR and CDR2 FQNEAQ (reference sequence). Trimming at V came to 4 bases and at J to 4 bases, leaving 5 bases not matched to a gene. The CDR3 loop reads CASSSSDRGGNTIYF. In DNA form, the CDR3 reads TGTGCCAGCAGCTCATCGGACAGGGGAGGAAACACCATATATTTT.

This clone occurred once. V is TRBV14 and J is TRBJ1-5; weak D call: TRBD1 (5 bases). Germline V gene lookup returns CDR1 SGHDN and CDR2 FVKESK. V was shortened by 5 bases and J by 7 bases, with 12 bases between the two germline ends. This CDR3 contains 13 residues. The CDR3 DNA is TGTGCCAGCAGCAAAAGGGGAGGACAGCCCCAGCATTTT. Translation gives CASSKRGGQPQHF. Full variable domain (remainder filled in from reference TRBV14 and TRBJ1-5): EAGVTQFPSHSVIEKGQTVTLRCDPISGHDNLYWYRRVMGKEIKFLLHFVKESKQDESGMPNNRFLAERTGGTYSTLKVQPAELEDSGVYFCASSKRGGQPQHFGDGTRLSIL.

The CDR3 nucleotides are TGTGCCATCAGTGAGTCACGCATTAGCGGGGAGGGGGAGACCCAGTACTTC. As protein: CAISESRISGEGETQYF. The chain recombines TRBV10-3 with TRBJ2-5; TRBD2 agrees at 8 bases. The CDR3 length is 17 residues. Germline CDR1 reads ENHRY; CDR2 reads SYGVKD. The V and J ends lost 0 bases and 5 bases, in that order; junction bases with no gene match: 11.

This chain links TRBV30 with TRBJ1-1; D is unclear. CDR1 and CDR2 (germline): GTSNPN, SVGIG (reference sequence). V was trimmed by 4 bases and J by 12 bases, leaving 12 bases between them. This CDR3 has 10 residues. CDR3 nucleotide sequence: TGTGCCTGGACGACGACTCTGTCTTTCTTT. The encoded protein is CAWTTTLSFF.

The rearrangement uses TRBV7-9 and TRBJ1-2; tentative D call: TRBD1 (6 bases). Germline V lookup: CDR1 SEHNR, CDR2 FQNEAQ (reference sequence). The CDR3 spans 15 residues. Trimming took off 3 bases at V and 5 bases at J, with 16 bases between the two ends. CDR3 loop: CASSLDKTGSYGYTF. The CDR3 DNA reads TGTGCCAGCAGCTTGGACAAGACAGGATCGTATGGCTACACCTTC.

The V gene is TRBV10-3, the J gene TRBJ2-1, with D possibly TRBD1 on 6 matching bases. Trimming pared 6 bases from V and 4 bases from J, leaving 16 bases between. CDR3 length equals 15 residues. The germline gives CDR1 ENHRY, CDR2 SYGVKD. CDR3 DNA sequence: TGTGCCATCAGCGACAGGTCCGGGGTATACAATGAGCAGTTCTTC. This sequence encodes CAISDRSGVYNEQFF.

The chain recombines TRBV9 with TRBJ1-6; D may be TRBD1 (6 bases). V lost 0 bases, J lost 7 bases, and 11 bases lay in between. This CDR3 is 15 amino acids long. The germline V gene has CDR1 SGDLS and CDR2 YYNGEE. The CDR3 sequence: CASSVASQGNSPLHF. The CDR3 nucleotides are TGTGCCAGCAGCGTAGCCTCACAGGGCAATTCACCCCTCCACTTT.

The chain is built from TRBV2 and TRBJ2-4, with a weak D call TRBD1 (8 bases). Germline V gene lookup returns CDR1 SNHLY and CDR2 FYNNEI. There are 16 residues in the CDR3. V dropped 5 bases and J dropped 10 bases, with 24 bases sitting between them. CDR3 in DNA: TGTGCCAGCAGTAGCGGGACAGGACAACCCTGGGGGATTCAGTACTTC. Translating it yields CASSSGTGQPWGIQYF.